One sample yielded the 28 T cell receptor beta chains listed below, sequenced in a study of T cell repertoires in cytomegalovirus infection. TCRdb passed the reads through MiXCR, listing each CDR3 protein once. The data show roughly 230,000 distinct CDR3 sequences, with 6.5% seen just once and roughly 6.5% held by the top ten. The sample taken for sequencing was PBMCs. Receptors were obtained from a human donor in good health (CMV status not recorded). Some clones in this sample may be carry-over from other donors' samples.

The rearrangement uses TRBV3-1 and TRBJ1-2, with D possibly matching TRBD1 (5 bases). CDR1 and CDR2 (germline): LGHDT, YNNKEL (reference sequence). The CDR3 consists of 15 residues. V lost 2 bases, J lost 4 bases, and 14 bases lay in between. The CDR3 DNA reads as TGTGCCAGCAGCCAACAGTCTGGGGCTGCCTATGGCTACACCTTC. This translates into CASSQQSGAAYGYTF.

In its sample, this clonotype was seen many times. V and J are TRBV7-2 and TRBJ1-4; unclear D gene. Germline V CDR1 and CDR2: SGHTA, FQGNSA. This CDR3 has 15 residues. The ends were cut back, 0 bases at V and 7 bases at J, with 12 bases in the middle. The CDR3 DNA reads TGTGCCAGCAGCTTAGCCCAGGTGATAGGTGAAAAACTGTTTTTT. Translation: CASSLAQVIGEKLFF.

This clonotype was picked up many times. The chain links TRBV4-2 to TRBJ1-1, with 7 bases fitting TRBD1. Germline values: CDR1 LGHNA, CDR2 YNFKEQ. J was trimmed by 4 bases and V by 0 bases; bases with no gene match: 5. CDR3 length equals 15 residues. The CDR3 DNA sequence: TGTGCCAGCAGCCAAGATTTTCCAGGGGGCACTGAAGCTTTCTTT. This encodes CASSQDFPGGTEAFF.

This clonotype has at least ten counts. This rearrangement joins TRBV28 to TRBJ1-5; D possibly corresponds to TRBD1 (5 bases). Between the trimmed V and J ends, which lost 8 bases and 6 bases, there was a span of 14 bases. This CDR3 contains 13 residues. Germline lookup yields CDR1 MDHEN and CDR2 SYDVKM. CDR3 bases: TGTGCCAGCTGGGGGGTTGTTTTTCAGCCCCAGCATTTT. It codes for CASWGVVFQPQHF.

This clonotype occurred many times. In nucleotides, the CDR3 is TGTGCCAGCAGCATGGGGCTGGACGAGCAGTACTTC. This codes for CASSMGLDEQYF. This chain connects TRBV7-9 to TRBJ2-7; possible D gene TRBD1, 5 bases. This CDR3 is 12 amino acids long. V was pared by 5 bases and J by 5 bases, with 10 bases between. The V gene's germline CDR1 is SEHNR and CDR2 FQNEAQ (reference sequence).

In its sample, this clonotype was seen many times. The chain has TRBV7-9 and TRBJ2-3, with D perhaps assigned TRBD1 or TRBD2 (5 bases each). The CDR3 is 15 amino acids. V gave up 4 bases and J gave up 0 bases, with 11 bases separating them. CDR1 and CDR2 from the germline V gene are SEHNR and FQNEAQ (reference sequence). CDR3 loop: CASSSGRESTDTQYF. CDR3 nucleotides: TGTGCCAGCAGCTCGGGACGGGAAAGCACAGATACGCAGTATTTT.

This clonotype came up many times. The V call is TRBV7-3, the J call TRBJ2-5, with 12 bases that match TRBD2. V was pared by 5 bases and J by 5 bases, with 6 bases of the junction left unmatched. Germline lookup yields CDR1 SGHTA and CDR2 FQGTGA. The CDR3 runs to 15 residues. CDR3 in amino acids: CASSELAGGWETQYF. CDR3 DNA sequence: TGTGCCAGCAGCGAACTAGCGGGGGGCTGGGAGACCCAGTACTTC.

This clonotype was seen repeatedly, ten times or more. V is TRBV4-3 and J is TRBJ2-1; D is possibly TRBD1 (5 bases). Looked up from germline, CDR1 is LGHNA and CDR2 is YSLEER. V lost 0 bases and J lost 7, with 13 bases in between. The CDR3 length is 15 residues. Here the CDR3 reads CASSQDGNRLNEQFF. DNA for the CDR3: TGCGCCAGCAGCCAAGATGGGAACAGGTTGAATGAGCAGTTCTTC.

The sample holds many counts of this clonotype. The rearrangement joins TRBV20-1 to TRBJ2-3; 10 nucleotides agree with TRBD2. The J segment lost 2 bases and the V segment lost 4 bases, leaving 9 bases of the junction unmatched. Per the germline V gene, CDR1 is DFQATT and CDR2 is SNEGSKA (reference sequence). This CDR3 contains 16 residues. The CDR3 DNA follows: TGCAGTGCTACCCCGGCTAGCGGGGGAAACACAGATACGCAGTATTTT. As protein: CSATPASGGNTDTQYF.

This clonotype was recorded at least ten times. This chain links TRBV7-2 with TRBJ1-1; D is unresolved. Trimming left V 1 base short and J 3 bases short, with 9 bases between. The V gene's germline CDR1 is SGHTA and CDR2 FQGNSA. CDR3 length: 14 residues. In DNA, the CDR3 is TGTGCCAGCAGCTTAGTAGGGCGGGACACTGAAGCTTTCTTT. Translated, it gives CASSLVGRDTEAFF. Complete variable domain (other parts from reference TRBV7-2 and TRBJ1-1): GAGVSQSPSNKVTEKGKDVELRCDPISGHTALYWYRQSLGQGLEFLIYFQGNSAPDKSGLPSDRFSAERTGGSVSTLTIQRTQQEDSAVYLCASSLVGRDTEAFFGQGTRLTVV.

This clonotype was found a few times. The chain combines TRBV28 with TRBJ2-7; a weak D match, TRBD1 (6 bases). With 3 bases removed from V and 0 bases from J, the gap between germline ends came to 18 bases. The germline V gene has CDR1 MDHEN and CDR2 SYDVKM. The length of the CDR3 is 17 residues. The CDR3, as DNA: TGTGCCAGCAGTTTCTCCCGAGGGGGAGCGTACTCCTACGAGCAGTACTTC. It codes for CASSFSRGGAYSYEQYF.

The chain employs TRBV20-1 and TRBJ1-2; TRBD1 agrees at 8 bases. Germline V CDR1 and CDR2: DFQATT, SNEGSKA (reference sequence). The CDR3 consists of 15 residues. Losses at the gene ends were 3 bases for V and 6 bases for J; bases not matched to a gene: 12. CDR3 sequence: CSASRVGQDLHGYTF. The CDR3 bases are TGCAGTGCTAGTCGGGTGGGACAGGATCTACATGGCTACACCTTC.

Ten or more counts support this clonotype. The V and J genes are TRBV28 and TRBJ1-5, with D possibly matching TRBD1 (5 bases). CDR1 and CDR2 (germline): MDHEN, SYDVKM. V was clipped by 5 bases and J by 5 bases, with 13 bases between them. The CDR3 has 14 amino acids. The CDR3 DNA reads TGTGCCAGCAGTGGATTAGAGGGGCATCAGCCCCAGCATTTT. Protein product: CASSGLEGHQPQHF.

This clonotype was picked up many times. The chain recombines TRBV7-2 with TRBJ2-2, with D perhaps matching TRBD1 (5 bases). CDR3 size: 14 residues. Germline-derived CDR1 and CDR2 are SGHTA and FQGNSA. Trimming left V 5 bases short and J 7 bases short, with 14 bases between. CDR3 loop: CASSRRDSGGELFF. CDR3 in DNA: TGTGCCAGCAGCCGCAGGGATTCCGGCGGGGAGCTGTTTTTT.

This clonotype was picked up many times. The rearrangement uses TRBV7-9 and TRBJ1-6; D perhaps matches TRBD1 (5 bases). Trimming left V 1 base short and J 10 bases short, with 11 bases between. Germline V gene sequence: CDR1 SEHNR, CDR2 FQNEAQ (reference sequence). The CDR3 contains 14 residues. CDR3: CASSLGREKSPLHF. The CDR3 DNA is TGTGCCAGCAGCTTAGGCAGGGAGAAATCACCCCTCCACTTT. Using reference TRBV7-9 and TRBJ1-6 for the parts outside the CDR3, the full variable domain is DTGVSQNPRHKITKRGQNVTFRCDPISEHNRLYWYRQTLGQGPEFLTYFQNEAQLEKSRLLSDRFSAERPKGSFSTLEIQRTEQGDSAMYLCASSLGREKSPLHFGNGTRLTVT.

At least ten counts were recorded for this clonotype. The V gene is TRBV20-1, the J gene TRBJ1-1; 7 bases line up with TRBD1. This CDR3 region has 13 residues. The germline gives CDR1 DFQATT, CDR2 SNEGSKA (reference sequence). Germline trimming cut 6 bases from V and 5 bases from J; bases unmatched to any gene: 9. The CDR3: CSAARQGGTEAFF. CDR3 bases: TGCAGTGCCGCCCGGCAGGGGGGGACTGAAGCTTTCTTT.

At least ten counts were recorded for this clonotype. V gene TRBV25-1 combines with J gene TRBJ2-4; D unresolved. V gave up 3 bases and J gave up 9 bases, with 18 bases separating them. This CDR3 contains 15 residues. Germline V gene sequence: CDR1 MGHDK, CDR2 SYGVNS. The CDR3 nucleotides read TGTGCCAGCAGTGACCCCGTGGACGTAGCTGGCATTCAGTACTTC. It encodes CASSDPVDVAGIQYF.

This clonotype was seen a handful of times. V usage is TRBV20-1 and J usage is TRBJ2-7; TRBD1 aligns across 8 bases. Losses at the gene ends were 2 bases for V and 0 bases for J; bases not matched to a gene: 3. Germline assignment: CDR1 DFQATT and CDR2 SNEGSKA (reference sequence). This CDR3 spans 14 amino acids. CDR3 sequence: CSARSGGFSYEQYF. CDR3 DNA: TGCAGTGCTAGATCAGGGGGCTTCTCCTACGAGCAGTACTTC.

This clonotype has a count of ten or more. This chain links TRBV29-1 with TRBJ1-3, with unresolved D. The V end lost 6 bases, the J end lost 8 bases, and 20 bases lay between the germline ends. Germline V CDR1 and CDR2: SQVTM, ANQGSEA. The CDR3 length is 14 residues. The CDR3 DNA reads as TGCAGCGTCCTCCTGGGTAGTACGGGCCACACCATATATTTT. Its protein is CSVLLGSTGHTIYF.

There are many counts of this clonotype. The V gene is TRBV11-3, the J gene TRBJ2-3; TRBD1 matches at 7 bases. CDR3 size: 14 residues. Per germline, CDR1 SGHNT and CDR2 YENEEA. V shed 5 bases and J 2 bases; nucleotides not matched to a gene: 4. CDR3 DNA: TGTGCCAGCAGCCGGGACAGCATCACAGATACGCAGTATTTT. As protein: CASSRDSITDTQYF.

There are many counts of this clonotype. The rearrangement links TRBV7-2 to TRBJ1-3; TRBD1 agrees at 8 bases. After removal of 6 bases from V and 3 bases from J, the junction contained 7 bases not matched to a gene. CDR3 length: 15 residues. Per germline, CDR1 SGHTA and CDR2 FQGNSA. CDR3: CASRLTGTGGNTIYF. In nucleotides, the CDR3 is TGTGCCAGCAGACTTACCGGGACAGGTGGAAACACCATATATTTT.

CDR3 amino acids: CSVDENTQYF. The CDR3 DNA reads as TGCAGCGTTGATGAGAATACGCAGTATTTT. The chain carries TRBV29-1 and TRBJ2-3; D not certain. V dropped 3 bases and J dropped 7 bases, with 5 bases sitting between them. Germline V gene sequence: CDR1 SQVTM, CDR2 ANQGSEA. The CDR3 is 10 amino acids.

There are many counts of this clonotype. The rearrangement links TRBV6-1 to TRBJ2-1; a weak D match, TRBD2 (5 bases). The length of the CDR3 is 17 residues. CDR1 and CDR2 from the germline V gene are MNHNS and SASEGT. V was cut by 5 bases and J by 0 bases, with 17 bases left in between. For the CDR3, the DNA is TGTGCCAGCAGTCGACTTCGGGGAGAGAGCTCCTACAATGAGCAGTTCTTC. Translation: CASSRLRGESSYNEQFF.

This clonotype appeared a few times. V gene TRBV10-3 combines with J gene TRBJ1-5; D gene ambiguous. From germline, CDR1 is ENHRY and CDR2 SYGVKD. V lost 8 bases and J 0 bases, leaving 14 bases between the germline ends. This CDR3 comprises 15 residues. This chain's CDR3 is CAIGTVEHSNQPQHF. The CDR3 DNA reads TGTGCCATCGGCACAGTAGAACATAGCAATCAGCCCCAGCATTTT.

The chain uses TRBV29-1 and TRBJ2-7; 7 bases map to TRBD1. V lost 4 bases, J lost 6 bases, and 3 bases stayed unmatched. Germline loops: CDR1 SQVTM, CDR2 ANQGSEA. This CDR3 is built from 11 residues. CDR3 in amino acids: CSVGTGSEQYF. The CDR3 coding sequence is TGCAGCGTTGGGACAGGCTCCGAGCAGTACTTC.

This clonotype was recorded at least ten times. The chain employs TRBV6-2 or TRBV6-3 and TRBJ2-3; D is undetermined. CDR1 MNHEY and CDR2 SVGEGT come from the germline V gene. V was clipped by 0 bases and J by 6 bases, with 10 bases between them. This CDR3 contains 14 residues. CDR3 amino acids: CASSYSGSPDTQYF. DNA for the CDR3: TGTGCCAGCAGTTACTCGGGCTCTCCGGATACGCAGTATTTT.

This clonotype was detected many times. V and J are TRBV6-2 or TRBV6-3 and TRBJ1-1; the D is unclear. The CDR3 is 14 residues long. The V gene lost 4 bases and the J gene lost 1 base, with 10 bases spanning the gap. Germline CDR1 reads MNHEY; CDR2 reads SVGEGT. CDR3 bases: TGTGCCAGCAGTTCCCCAGAACCGAACACTGAAGCTTTCTTT. Translating gives CASSSPEPNTEAFF.

In this sample, this clonotype turned up many times. This sequence joins TRBV6-2 or TRBV6-3 and TRBJ1-1; D is possibly TRBD1 (5 bases). The V gene's germline CDR1 is MNHEY and CDR2 SVGEGT. The CDR3 contains 14 residues. V was clipped by 2 bases and J by 6 bases, with 13 bases between them. This CDR3 reads CASSYPRGTPEAFF. In DNA form, the CDR3 reads TGTGCCAGCAGTTACCCCCGGGGGACCCCTGAAGCTTTCTTT.